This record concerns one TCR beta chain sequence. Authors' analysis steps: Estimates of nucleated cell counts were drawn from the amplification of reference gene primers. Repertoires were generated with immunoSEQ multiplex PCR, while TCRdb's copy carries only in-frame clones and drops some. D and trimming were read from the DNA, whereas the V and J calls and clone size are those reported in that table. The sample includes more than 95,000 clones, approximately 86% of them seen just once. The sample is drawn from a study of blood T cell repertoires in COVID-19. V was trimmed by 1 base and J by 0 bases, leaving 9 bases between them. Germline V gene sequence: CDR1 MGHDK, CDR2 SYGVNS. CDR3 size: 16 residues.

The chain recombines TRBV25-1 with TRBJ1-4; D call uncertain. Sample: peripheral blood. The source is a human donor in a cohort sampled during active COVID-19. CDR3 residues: CASSEWGGTTNEKLFF. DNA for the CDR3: TGTGCCAGCAGTGAATGGGGAGGGACAACTAATGAAAAACTGTTTTTT.